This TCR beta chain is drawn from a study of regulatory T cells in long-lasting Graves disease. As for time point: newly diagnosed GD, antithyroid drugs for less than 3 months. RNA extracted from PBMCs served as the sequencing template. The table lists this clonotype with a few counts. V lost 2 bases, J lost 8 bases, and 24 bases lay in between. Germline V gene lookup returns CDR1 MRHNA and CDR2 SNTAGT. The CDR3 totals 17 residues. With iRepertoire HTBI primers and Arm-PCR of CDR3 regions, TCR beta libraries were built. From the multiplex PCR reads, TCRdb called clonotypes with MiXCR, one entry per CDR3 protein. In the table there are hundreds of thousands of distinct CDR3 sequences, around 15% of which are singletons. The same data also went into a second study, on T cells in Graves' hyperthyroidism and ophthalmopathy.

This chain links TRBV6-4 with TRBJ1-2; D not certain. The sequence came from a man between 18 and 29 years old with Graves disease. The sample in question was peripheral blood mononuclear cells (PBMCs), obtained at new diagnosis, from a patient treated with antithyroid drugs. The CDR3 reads CASSDRLLLGYSEGYTF. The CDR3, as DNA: TGTGCCAGCAGTGACAGGCTTCTTCTCGGGTATTCGGAGGGCTACACCTTC.